A selection of T cell receptor beta chains follows, all from one sample in a study of T cell changes during pregnancy in multiple sclerosis. Assay used: immunoSEQ multiplex PCR; TCRdb lists only in-frame clones, some missing. The repertoire holds 25,000 to 30,000 clones, with under 95% as singletons. Sequenced here: CD8+ T cells from peripheral blood mononuclear cells, sampled before pregnancy. These receptors came from a female donor with multiple sclerosis, enrolled in a pregnancy study. Both conserved end residues are part of each CDR3. A D gene is named only where the DNA matches it firmly. Rows give clone size only sometimes, using once, few, many, or a class for an expanded clone.

v_gene	d_gene	abundance	j_gene	CDR3nt	CDR3aa
TRBV30	TRBD2	-	TRBJ2-3	TGTGCCTGGATGCGGGAGAGCACAGATACGCAGTATTTT	CAWMRESTDTQYF
TRBV6-4	-	-	TRBJ2-3	TGTGCCAGCAGTGAGGGCCCCTTCACAGATACGCAGTATTTT	CASSEGPFTDTQYF
TRBV13	-	-	TRBJ2-3	TGTGCCAGCAGTGGAGAGCGGGGCACAGATACGCAGTATTTT	CASSGERGTDTQYF
TRBV27	-	-	TRBJ1-3	TGTGCCAGCAGTCCCCTCCCTGGAAACACCATATATTTT	CASSPLPGNTIYF
TRBV5-4	TRBD2	-	TRBJ2-7	TGTGCCAGCAGCCGGGGACTAGCGAGCGAGCAGTACTTC	CASSRGLASEQYF
TRBV29-1	TRBD2	-	TRBJ2-2	TGCAGCGTCCGACTAGCGGGGTGGAACACCGGGGAGCTGTTTTTT	CSVRLAGWNTGELFF
TRBV29-1	-	-	TRBJ1-2	TGCAGCGTTGATCATGGGGGCTCGAGCTATGGCTACACCTTC	CSVDHGGSSYGYTF
TRBV10-3	TRBD2	-	TRBJ2-7	TGTGCCATCAGTGATCTTAGCGGGAAGGGTAGGTACGAGCAGTACTTC	CAISDLSGKGRYEQYF
TRBV6-5	-	-	TRBJ1-4	TGTGCCAGCAGTTACGACGGGGAAAAACTGTTTTTT	CASSYDGEKLFF
TRBV28	TRBD2	-	TRBJ2-3	TGTGCCAGCAGTTTTCCCAGCGGGAGCGTTGAAGATACGCAGTATTTT	CASSFPSGSVEDTQYF
TRBV28	TRBD2	-	TRBJ2-7	TGTGCCAGCAGTACGGGGACTAGCAGCTCCTACGAGCAGTACTTC	CASSTGTSSSYEQYF
TRBV11-3	TRBD2	once	TRBJ2-1	TGTGCCAGCATCGCCGGGAGGGGGACTAGCGGGAGGGCCCTCGATGAGCAGTTCTTC	CASIAGRGTSGRALDEQFF
TRBV29-1	TRBD2	once	TRBJ2-1	TGCAGCGTTGTGCGTCGGGAGGGCCGTAATGAGCAGTTCTTC	CSVVRREGRNEQFF
TRBV30	TRBD1	-	TRBJ1-5	TGTGCCTGGAGTCTTGGACAGGGGAATCAGCCCCAGCATTTT	CAWSLGQGNQPQHF
TRBV6-6	TRBD1	-	TRBJ2-7	TGTGCCAGCACCCAGGGTTTAACAGGGGCGTACGAGCAGTACTTC	CASTQGLTGAYEQYF
TRBV5-4	-	-	TRBJ2-2	TGTGCCAGCAGCCCGGGGGTGGGCGGGGAAAGTTCCGGGGAGCTGTTTTTT	CASSPGVGGESSGELFF
TRBV19	TRBD1	once	TRBJ2-7	TGTGCCAGTAGTCCGGGACAGGGCAGCTCCTACGAGCAGTACTTC	CASSPGQGSSYEQYF
TRBV6-5	-	-	TRBJ1-1	TGTGCCAGCAGTTACTCGGGCGATGAAGCTTTCTTT	CASSYSGDEAFF
TRBV6-5	-	-	TRBJ1-1	TGTGCCAGCAGTTACGGGAGGGACACTGAAGCTTTCTTT	CASSYGRDTEAFF
TRBV11-2	-	-	TRBJ2-1	TGTGCCAGCAGCCCCCGTCCGGGGAATGAGCAGTTCTTC	CASSPRPGNEQFF
TRBV4-3	TRBD2	-	TRBJ2-1	TGCGCCAGCAGCCAAGAGTTGGGAGGGTCCCATGAGCAGTTCTTC	CASSQELGGSHEQFF
TRBV12-5	-	once	TRBJ2-3	TGTGCTAGTGGTTTGGAGGGGGGGGGCGCAGATACGCAGTATTTT	CASGLEGGGADTQYF
TRBV7-3	-	once	TRBJ1-2	TGTGCCAGCAGCTTATCTGGCGGGGCAGGTCTGGAGTATGGCTACACCTTC	CASSLSGGAGLEYGYTF
TRBV6-5	TRBD2	-	TRBJ2-7	TGTGCCAGCAGTTTCCGGACTAGCGGGTACGAGCAGTACTTC	CASSFRTSGYEQYF
TRBV27	-	-	TRBJ2-5	TGTGCCAGCAGTTTATCGGTGGGACACCCGGTCGCACCTCAAGAGACCCAGTACTTC	CASSLSVGHPVAPQETQYF
TRBV6-1	TRBD2	-	TRBJ2-1	TGTGCCAGCAGTCTTCTAGCGGGAAACAATGAGCAGTTCTTC	CASSLLAGNNEQFF
TRBV9	TRBD2	-	TRBJ2-3	TGTGCCAGCAGCGCTCTCTCGACTAGCGGGAAGCTTAGCACAGATACGCAGTATTTT	CASSALSTSGKLSTDTQYF
TRBV6-1	-	-	TRBJ2-7	TGTGCCAGCGTTGGACAGCTATACTCCTACGAGCAGTACTTC	CASVGQLYSYEQYF
TRBV10-3	-	-	TRBJ2-5	TGTGCCATCAGTAAGAGTCGGAGTGGGCAAGAGACCCAGTACTTC	CAISKSRSGQETQYF
TRBV19	-	-	TRBJ1-1	TGTGCCAGTAGTAGCGGTGAAGCTTTCTTT	CASSSGEAFF
TRBV9	-	-	TRBJ1-4	TGTGCCAGCAGCGTCGAGGGCGTTTCAACTAATGAAAAACTGTTTTTT	CASSVEGVSTNEKLFF
TRBV19	-	-	TRBJ2-7	TGTGCCAGTAGTATAGGCGGGACCTACGAGCAGTACTTC	CASSIGGTYEQYF
TRBV6-5	TRBD1	-	TRBJ2-1	TGTGCCAGCAGCCCGGGACAGGGAGGGAATGAGCAGTTCTTC	CASSPGQGGNEQFF
TRBV6-5	-	-	TRBJ2-3	TGTGCCAGCAGTTACTCGTCGGGATCCACAGATACGCAGTATTTT	CASSYSSGSTDTQYF
TRBV6-1	-	-	TRBJ2-6	TGTGCCAGCAGGAGCTCTGGGGCCAACGTCCTGACTTTC	CASRSSGANVLTF
TRBV11-2	-	-	TRBJ2-7	TGTGCCAGCGCCAAGACAGCCCGAGGCTACTACGAGCAGTACTTC	CASAKTARGYYEQYF
TRBV29-1	-	-	TRBJ2-5	TGCAGCGTTGAAGATCTGAGGGTTGCCTTAAGGGAGACCCAGTACTTC	CSVEDLRVALRETQYF
TRBV11-2	-	-	TRBJ2-1	TGTGCCAGCAGCTTATCGCGGGGGAAGGGGGGTCGGCAGTTCTTC	CASSLSRGKGGRQFF
TRBV29-1	-	-	TRBJ2-3	TGCAGCGTGACAGAGACGAACTGGGGAGATACGCAGTATTTT	CSVTETNWGDTQYF
TRBV7-9	-	-	TRBJ2-1	TGTGCCAGCAGCCGAAAGGACAGATACAATGAGCAGTTCTTC	CASSRKDRYNEQFF
TRBV6-6	TRBD1	-	TRBJ2-6	TGTGCCAGCAGTTATGACAGGGGCTCTGGGGCCAACGTCCTGACTTTC	CASSYDRGSGANVLTF
TRBV5-5	TRBD1	-	TRBJ2-6	TGTGCCAGCAGCCCCGGGACAGGGGCTCTCTCTGGGGCCAACGTCCTGACTTTC	CASSPGTGALSGANVLTF
TRBV7-9	-	-	TRBJ2-1	TGTGCCAGCAGCCCACCGGGACAAAACTACAATGAGCAGTTCTTC	CASSPPGQNYNEQFF
TRBV19	TRBD1	-	TRBJ2-1	TGTGCCAGTAGTACCCCCGGGACAGGGAACAATGAGCAGTTCTTC	CASSTPGTGNNEQFF
TRBV19	TRBD2	-	TRBJ2-1	TGTGCCAGTAGTATCTCGCTAGCGGGCAATGAGCAGTTCTTC	CASSISLAGNEQFF
TRBV9	-	-	TRBJ2-1	TGTGCCAGCAGCATCGGGGGAGGTAACAATGAGCAGTTCTTC	CASSIGGGNNEQFF
TRBV4-1	TRBD1	-	TRBJ2-5	TGCGCCAGCAGCCAAGATCTGGGACAGGGTTTAACGGAGACCCAGTACTTC	CASSQDLGQGLTETQYF
TRBV6-4	TRBD2	-	TRBJ2-1	TGTGCCAGCAGTGACTCGGATCGGGAGGGACGCATTGAGCAGTTCTTC	CASSDSDREGRIEQFF
TRBV11-3	-	-	TRBJ1-1	TGTGCCAGCACTCCCTATGAGGGTATGAACACTGAAGCTTTCTTT	CASTPYEGMNTEAFF
TRBV7-8	TRBD2	-	TRBJ2-1	TGTGCCAGCAGCTACGGACTAGCGGGACTATACAATGAGCAGTTCTTC	CASSYGLAGLYNEQFF
TRBV9	-	-	TRBJ2-2	TGTGCCAGCAGCGCCGAGTATAACACCGGGGAGCTGTTTTTT	CASSAEYNTGELFF
TRBV6-5	-	few	TRBJ1-1	TGTGCCAGCAGTTTGCTCCCAGTGAACACTGAAGCTTTCTTT	CASSLLPVNTEAFF
TRBV6-5	TRBD1	-	TRBJ2-1	TGTGCCAGCAGTTATGGACAGGGACTTGTGGATGAGCAGTTCTTC	CASSYGQGLVDEQFF
TRBV4-1	TRBD1	-	TRBJ2-7	TGCGCCAGCAGCCAATTAACGACAGGGAACGAGCAGTACTTC	CASSQLTTGNEQYF
TRBV19	-	-	TRBJ2-3	TGTGCCAGTAGTGCCATAAGCGGAAGCACAGATACGCAGTATTTT	CASSAISGSTDTQYF
TRBV18	-	-	TRBJ1-5	TGTGCCAGCTCACCCATGAGGGCTCAGCCCCAGCATTTT	CASSPMRAQPQHF
TRBV28	TRBD1	-	TRBJ1-5	TGTGCCAGCACCTACCTCCGGGACAGGGCTCAGCCCCAGCATTTT	CASTYLRDRAQPQHF
TRBV13	TRBD1	-	TRBJ2-1	TGTGCCAGCAGCCACCGACAGGGTGCTGAGCAGTTCTTC	CASSHRQGAEQFF
TRBV28	TRBD1	-	TRBJ2-4	TGTGCCAGCAGTCACCCGACAGGGGTTGACATTCAGTACTTC	CASSHPTGVDIQYF